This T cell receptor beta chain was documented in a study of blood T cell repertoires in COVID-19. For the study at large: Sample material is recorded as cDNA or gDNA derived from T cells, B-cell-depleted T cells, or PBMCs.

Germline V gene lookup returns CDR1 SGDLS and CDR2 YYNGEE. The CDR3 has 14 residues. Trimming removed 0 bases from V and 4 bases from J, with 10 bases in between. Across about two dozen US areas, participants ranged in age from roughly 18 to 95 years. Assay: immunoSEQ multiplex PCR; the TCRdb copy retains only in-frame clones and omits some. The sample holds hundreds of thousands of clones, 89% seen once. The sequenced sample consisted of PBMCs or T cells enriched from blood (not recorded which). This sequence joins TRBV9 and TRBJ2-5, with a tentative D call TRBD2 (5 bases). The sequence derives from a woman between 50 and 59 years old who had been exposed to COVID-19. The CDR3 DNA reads TGTGCCAGCAGCGTAGGAGGGAGCGGAGAGACCCAGTACTTC. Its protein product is CASSVGGSGETQYF.